The clone carrying this T cell receptor beta chain has only a few counts. This specimen belongs to a study of T-cell reconstitution after alpha-beta-depleted transplantation in children. Looked up from germline, CDR1 is SGHVS and CDR2 is FNYEAQ. The CDR3 loop spans 13 amino acids. The V and J ends lost 1 base and 6 bases respectively, with 10 bases between them. Unique molecular identifiers tagged the TCRbeta library. TCRdb used MiXCR to reprocess the PCR reads, holding one entry per CDR3 protein. The table records about 270,000 distinct CDR3 sequences, 9.9% of them present only once. The specimen was PBMCs from the stem cell graft donor, collected from the stem cell graft. The chain employs TRBV7-6 and TRBJ2-7; TRBD2 is a possible D gene (5 bases). The receptor was isolated from a human donor who donated a stem cell graft to a child with SCID. CDR3 sequence reads: CASSLVVEGEQYF. In nucleotides, the CDR3 is TGTGCCAGCAGCTTAGTAGTCGAGGGCGAGCAGTACTTC. Combining the CDR3 with reference TRBV7-6 and TRBJ2-7 gives the whole variable domain GAGVSQSPRYKVTKRGQDVALRCDPISGHVSLYWYRQALGQGPEFLTYFNYEAQQDKSGLPNDRFSAERPEGSISTLTIQRTEQRDSAMYRCASSLVVEGEQYFGPGTRLTVT.